Described below is a single T cell receptor beta chain sequence and its context. What it binds is not known. TCRdb reanalyzed the 5' RACE reads and collapses them to one entry per CDR3 protein, without DNA. Seen in this sample are approximately 400,000 distinct CDR3 sequences; the ten most common clones hold around 2.3%. This sample was included in a study of monozygotic twins with inflammatory bowel disease. General observations from the study: Repertoire similarity matched across concordant and discordant twins, perhaps owing to limited power. Twins with IBD were found to have lower TCRbeta diversity (inverse Simpson) than healthy co-twins.

This CDR3 is 14 amino acids long. CDR1 is MGHRA and CDR2 is YSYEKL in the germline V gene. Sequences were obtained from blood. This chain links TRBV4-1 with TRBJ2-2; TCRdb indicates TRBD2, and absent DNA this call remains unverified. This receptor was obtained from a human donor with ulcerative colitis or Crohn's disease, or a healthy co-twin of an affected twin (not recorded which). CDR3 amino acids: CASSPGGVSGELFF.